The 31 T cell receptor beta chains given below trace back to one sample, sequenced in a study of blood T cell repertoires in COVID-19. Only in-frame clones appear in the TCRdb table, and some are missing; sequencing was by immunoSEQ multiplex PCR. The sample lists some 67,000 clones, approximately 87% occurring once. Sequencing was performed on peripheral blood. Every receptor here comes from a man aged 45-60 years with active COVID-19.

This clone was seen just once. CDR3 sequence (DNA): TGTGCCAGCAGCCGGCTGGCGGGGGTAGGGGACACTGAAGCTTTCTTT. It encodes CASSRLAGVGDTEAFF. The genes are TRBV5-5 and TRBJ1-1; D is possibly TRBD1 (5 bases). CDR3 length: 16 residues. Trimming removed 4 bases at V and 3 bases at J, with 19 bases between. Germline V lookup: CDR1 SGHKS, CDR2 YYEKEE (reference sequence).

The V gene is TRBV24-1, the J gene TRBJ1-3; TRBD1 matches at 7 bases. The CDR3 has 15 amino acids. J lost 3 bases, V lost 10 bases, and 11 bases had no gene match. CDR1 and CDR2 (germline): KGHDR, SFDVKD. CDR3 coding DNA: TGTGCCACTCAAGGGGGCGGCAATTTTGGAAACACCATATATTTT. Translation: CATQGGGNFGNTIYF.

This rearrangement joins TRBV29-1 to TRBJ2-7, with TRBD1 matching 8 bases. The CDR3 covers 16 residues. J was trimmed by 2 bases and V by 6 bases; bases with no gene match: 15. In germline, CDR1 is SQVTM, CDR2 ANQGSEA. Here the CDR3 reads CSVWTGNLLGAYEQYF. CDR3 in DNA: TGCAGCGTGTGGACAGGGAACCTCCTCGGGGCCTACGAGCAGTACTTC.

This chain links TRBV28 with TRBJ2-7; 7 bases are a match to TRBD1. The V and J ends lost 5 bases and 2 bases, in that order; junction bases with no gene match: 6. The CDR3 is 14 amino acids. Germline values: CDR1 MDHEN, CDR2 SYDVKM. CDR3 region: CASSRFGTAYEQYF. CDR3 in DNA: TGTGCCAGCAGTCGATTCGGGACAGCCTACGAGCAGTACTTC.

The chain has TRBV14 and TRBJ2-3; 8 nucleotides agree with TRBD2. The V gene's germline CDR1 is SGHDN and CDR2 FVKESK. The J segment lost 8 bases and the V segment lost 2 bases, leaving 9 bases of the junction unmatched. The CDR3 contains 15 residues. The CDR3 coding sequence is TGTGCCAGCAGCCAAACTAGCGGAGGGGGTGTTACGCAGTATTTT. Translation gives CASSQTSGGGVTQYF.

The chain links TRBV7-3 to TRBJ2-1; 7 bases line up with TRBD2. The V gene end was trimmed by 2 bases and the J gene end by 8 bases; junction bases not matched to a gene: 3. This CDR3 contains 13 residues. Germline V lookup: CDR1 SGHTA, CDR2 FQGTGA. CDR3 sequence: CASSLGRDDEQFF. The CDR3 nucleotides are TGTGCCAGCAGCTTAGGGAGGGACGATGAGCAGTTCTTC.

This sequence joins TRBV7-9 and TRBJ2-7; weak D call: TRBD2 (6 bases). Germline lookup yields CDR1 SEHNR and CDR2 FQNEAQ (reference sequence). The CDR3 covers 15 residues. V lost 2 bases, J lost 6 bases, and 17 bases lay in between. CDR3 bases: TGTGCCAGCAGCTTAAACCTTCTCTCCGGGGGCGAGCAGTACTTC. It specifies CASSLNLLSGGEQYF.

This chain uses TRBV15 with TRBJ2-3; D is unresolved. Between the trimmed V and J ends, which lost 3 bases and 2 bases, there was a span of 12 bases. This CDR3 contains 15 residues. From germline, CDR1 is LNHNV and CDR2 YYDKDF (reference sequence). The CDR3 DNA reads TGTGCCACCAGCAGCAGAGGTAAAATCACAGATACGCAGTATTTT. This gives the protein CATSSRGKITDTQYF.

The CDR3 loop reads CASSLARAGTGYEKLFF. The CDR3 nucleotides are TGTGCCAGCAGCTTAGCCCGAGCCGGGACAGGGTATGAAAAACTGTTTTTT. The V call is TRBV7-2, the J call TRBJ1-4; 9 positions agree with TRBD1. CDR1 is SGHTA, CDR2 FQGNSA, per germline. There are 17 residues in the CDR3. After removal of 0 bases from V and 6 bases from J, the junction contained 8 bases not matched to a gene.

The rearrangement uses TRBV19 and TRBJ1-1, with a tentative D call TRBD1 (5 bases). Germline V gives CDR1 LNHDA, CDR2 SQIVND (reference sequence). The CDR3 is made up of 14 amino acids. The germline V and J ends were trimmed by 6 bases and 1 base, with 12 bases remaining between them. CDR3 in DNA: TGTGCCAGTAGGGGGGGGAGTCCGAACACTGAAGCTTTCTTT. This codes for CASRGGSPNTEAFF.

The chain joins TRBV9 to TRBJ2-3; TRBD2 matches at 9 bases. The CDR3 extends over 14 amino acids. V lost 4 bases to trimming and J lost 2 bases; unmatched junction nucleotides: 2. Germline V gives CDR1 SGDLS, CDR2 YYNGEE. The CDR3 reads CASSRTSATDTQYF. The CDR3 nucleotides are TGTGCCAGCAGCAGGACTAGCGCCACAGATACGCAGTATTTT.

The chain combines TRBV2 with TRBJ2-1; a weak D match, TRBD1 (6 bases). CDR3 length equals 13 residues. Germline lookup yields CDR1 SNHLY and CDR2 FYNNEI. The V end was cut by 7 bases, the J end by 3 bases, with 10 bases between. CDR3 amino acids: CASNRDHYNEQFF. CDR3 sequence (DNA): TGTGCCAGCAACAGGGACCACTACAATGAGCAGTTCTTC.

The J gene is TRBJ2-2, the V gene TRBV29-1; a weak D match, TRBD2 (5 bases). Trimming shortened V by 7 bases and J by 4 bases, and 10 bases separated the two germline ends. CDR3 size: 12 residues. Germline V lookup: CDR1 SQVTM, CDR2 ANQGSEA. CDR3 amino acids: CSGGLATGELFF. The CDR3 DNA is TGCAGCGGTGGGCTAGCCACCGGGGAGCTGTTTTTT.

This clone was picked up one time. This rearrangement joins TRBV3-1 (or the pseudogene TRBV3-2) to TRBJ2-5; D gene ambiguous. Trimming removed 0 bases from V and 6 bases from J, with 11 bases in between. CDR3 length: 14 amino acids. From germline, CDR1 is LGHDT and CDR2 YNNKEL (reference sequence). CDR3 protein: CASSQDIVPQTQYF. The CDR3 DNA is TGTGCCAGCAGCCAAGACATAGTTCCCCAGACCCAGTACTTC.

The chain combines TRBV6-5 with TRBJ2-7; 9 bases agree with TRBD1. V was pared by 7 bases and J by 7 bases, with 11 bases of the junction left unmatched. This CDR3 contains 14 residues. Germline V gives CDR1 MNHEY, CDR2 SVGAGI. CDR3 region: CASTDGTGLREQYF. In nucleotides, the CDR3 is TGTGCCAGCACCGACGGGACAGGGCTGCGGGAGCAGTACTTC.

The rearrangement joins TRBV28 to TRBJ1-1, with no clear D. The CDR3 is 13 amino acids. The V gene lost 2 bases and the J gene lost 6 bases, with 10 bases spanning the gap. From germline, CDR1 is MDHEN and CDR2 SYDVKM. CDR3 nucleotides: TGTGCCAGCAGTTTAGGGAGCGCTCCTGAAGCTTTCTTT. It encodes CASSLGSAPEAFF.

Points on this clone: The DNA is omitted, as the CDR3 cannot be located on it reliably, and the CDR3 follows TCRdb's listing. The chain couples TRBV28 to TRBJ1-6. The CDR3 is 14 amino acids in total, end residues counted. The germline CDR1 and CDR2 sequences are MDHEN and SYDVKM. This chain's CDR3 is CASSFGSGVSPLHF.

The chain links TRBV27 to TRBJ2-1; unclear D gene. The V end lost 1 base, the J end lost 7 bases, and 17 bases lay between the germline ends. The CDR3 extends over 16 amino acids. Germline CDR1 is MNHEY and CDR2 is SMNVEV (reference sequence). DNA of the CDR3: TGTGCCAGCAGTTTATTGGTCCCTAGATTGGAAAATGAGCAGTTCTTC. It translates to CASSLLVPRLENEQFF.

J is TRBJ2-7 and V is TRBV6-5, with TRBD1 as a possible D gene (6 bases). The CDR3 totals 15 residues. V was shortened by 0 bases and J by 6 bases, with 15 bases between the two germline ends. Germline V gene data show CDR1 as MNHEY and CDR2 as SVGAGI. The CDR3 here is CASSYSDRQAGEQYF. The CDR3 nucleotides read TGTGCCAGCAGTTACTCGGACAGACAAGCCGGCGAGCAGTACTTC.

The rearrangement joins TRBV7-2 to TRBJ2-3, with TRBD2 matching 13 bases. This CDR3 has 17 amino acids. The V gene's germline CDR1 is SGHTA and CDR2 FQGNSA. The trim removed 2 bases at V and 4 bases at J, leaving 6 bases unmatched. CDR3 region: CASSLRGLAGAPDTQYF. DNA for the CDR3: TGTGCCAGCAGCTTAAGAGGACTAGCGGGAGCCCCAGATACGCAGTATTTT.

The chain is built from TRBV3-1 (or the pseudogene TRBV3-2) and TRBJ2-7; weak D call: TRBD1 (5 bases). Germline loops: CDR1 LGHDT, CDR2 YNNKEL (reference sequence). The CDR3 contains 14 residues. V was clipped by 1 base and J by 6 bases, with 13 bases between them. The CDR3 here is CASSQGTQRGEQYF. The CDR3, as DNA: TGTGCCAGCAGCCAAGGGACCCAAAGGGGCGAGCAGTACTTC.

This clone was seen only a few times. The J gene is TRBJ2-6, the V gene TRBV5-8; D is uncertain. V was trimmed by 0 bases and J by 1 base, leaving 5 bases between them. This CDR3 region has 15 residues. Germline assignment: CDR1 SGHTS and CDR2 YDEGEE. CDR3 in DNA: TGTGCCAGCAGCTTGGACGGTTCTGGGGCCAACGTCCTGACTTTC. Encoded protein: CASSLDGSGANVLTF.

This sequence joins TRBV2 and TRBJ1-1, with D hard to call. Trimming removed 7 bases from V and 8 bases from J, with 11 bases in between. The CDR3 length is 11 residues. The germline V gene encodes CDR1 SNHLY and CDR2 FYNNEI. The CDR3 region is CASTGGGEAFF. The CDR3 nucleotides read TGTGCCAGCACGGGTGGAGGGGAAGCTTTCTTT. Based on the CDR3 plus reference TRBV2 and TRBJ1-1, the full variable domain is EPEVTQTPSHQVTQMGQEVILRCVPISNHLYFYWYRQILGQKVEFLVSFYNNEISEKSEIFDDQFSVERPDGSNFTLKIRSTKLEDSAMYFCASTGGGEAFFGQGTRLTVV.

This clone was detected once. The chain is built from TRBV19 and TRBJ1-5; 7 bases align to TRBD1. In germline, CDR1 is LNHDA, CDR2 SQIVND (reference sequence). The trim removed 7 bases at V and 2 bases at J, leaving 5 bases unmatched. The CDR3 totals 14 residues. The CDR3 sequence is CASTNTGGNQPQHF. The CDR3, as DNA: TGTGCCAGTACCAATACAGGGGGCAATCAGCCCCAGCATTTT. Based on the CDR3 plus reference TRBV19 and TRBJ1-5, the full variable domain is DGGITQSPKYLFRKEGQNVTLSCEQNLNHDAMYWYRQDPGQGLRLIYYSQIVNDFQKGDIAEGYSVSREKKESFPLTVTSAQKNPTAFYLCASTNTGGNQPQHFGDGTRLSIL.

In this sample, this clone turned up once. This chain joins TRBV6-5 and TRBJ2-3, with 8 bases that match TRBD2. J was trimmed by 6 bases and V by 6 bases; bases with no gene match: 5. Germline CDR1 and CDR2: MNHEY and SVGAGI. This CDR3 is 13 amino acids long. The CDR3 nucleotides read TGTGCCAGCAGACGCGCGGGGGGCGATACGCAGTATTTT. Encoded protein: CASRRAGGDTQYF.

The rearrangement uses TRBV24-1 and TRBJ1-6; D not resolved. V was trimmed by 3 bases and J by 7 bases, leaving 6 bases between them. Germline CDR1 is KGHDR and CDR2 is SFDVKD. The CDR3 has 13 amino acids. The CDR3 DNA reads as TGTGCCACCAGTGATGGAGGAAATTCACCCCTCCACTTT. Encoded protein: CATSDGGNSPLHF.

V is TRBV19 and J is TRBJ2-1, with D perhaps TRBD2 (6 bases). Trimming cost V 6 bases and J 0 bases, with 18 bases left between them. This CDR3 has 17 amino acids. Germline V gene sequence: CDR1 LNHDA, CDR2 SQIVND (reference sequence). The CDR3 loop is CASSYEAGYSSYNEQFF. Here the CDR3 DNA reads TGTGCCAGTAGCTATGAGGCGGGATATTCCTCCTACAATGAGCAGTTCTTC.

The V and J genes are TRBV7-2 and TRBJ2-1; 11 nucleotides match TRBD2. Trimming cost V 2 bases and J 8 bases; bases outside gene matches: 8. In germline, CDR1 is SGHTA, CDR2 FQGNSA. CDR3 length equals 16 residues. CDR3 DNA: TGTGCCAGCAGCTTAATGAGTAGCGGGAGGGCCTATGAGCAGTTCTTC. Translation: CASSLMSSGRAYEQFF.

The chain has TRBV5-4 and TRBJ2-3, with a possible D match to TRBD2 (6 bases). Germline values: CDR1 SGHNT, CDR2 YYREEE (reference sequence). The CDR3 extends over 12 amino acids. V shed 5 bases and J shed 6 bases, with 10 bases lying between them. CDR3 bases: TGTGCCAGCAGACGGGCGGGGGATACGCAGTATTTT. Protein: CASRRAGDTQYF.

The V and J genes are TRBV29-1 and TRBJ2-1; tentatively, D is TRBD1 (6 bases). The V gene lost 6 bases and the J gene lost 0 bases, with 15 bases spanning the gap. Germline assignment: CDR1 SQVTM and CDR2 ANQGSEA. This CDR3 has 15 residues. As DNA, the CDR3 is TGCAGCGTCAAAACGACAGGTAGCTCCTACAATGAGCAGTTCTTC. Translating it yields CSVKTTGSSYNEQFF.

The chain uses TRBV19 and TRBJ1-5, with D uncertain. Trimming stripped 3 bases from V and 0 bases from J, with 12 bases between. The CDR3 has 16 amino acids. CDR1 and CDR2 from the germline V gene are LNHDA and SQIVND (reference sequence). DNA of the CDR3: TGTGCCAGTAGTATTCCCAGGTCCCATAGCAATCAGCCCCAGCATTTT. This encodes CASSIPRSHSNQPQHF.